The rows below give T cell receptor beta chains drawn from one sample of a study of shared clonotypes between healthy human individuals. Libraries were prepared by immunoSEQ multiplex PCR; TCRdb keeps only in-frame clonotypes and omits some of them. This table has some 2,100,000 clones, roughly 91% appearing once. Sequenced sample: naive CD8+ T cells from PBMCs. These receptor sequences come from a man aged 18 to 30 in good health. Some clones in this sample may be carry-over from other donors' samples. Each CDR3 is given with its conserved first and last residue. D genes are given only for firm matches. The size of a clone is reported for some rows only, either as once, few or many, or as a class for expanded clones.

v_call	clone_size	d_call	j_call	cdr3_aa	cdr3_nt
TRBV9	NA	TRBD2	TRBJ2-1	CASSVEGGSLDEQFF	TGTGCCAGCAGCGTAGAGGGCGGGAGTTTAGATGAGCAGTTCTTC
TRBV19	NA	NA	TRBJ2-2	CASSGRTGRAGELFF	TGTGCCAGTTCTGGACGTACAGGTCGGGCCGGGGAGCTGTTTTTT
TRBV7-9	NA	TRBD2	TRBJ2-3	CASSFVLAASTDTQYF	TGTGCCAGCAGCTTCGTTCTAGCGGCTAGCACAGATACGCAGTATTTT
TRBV15	NA	NA	TRBJ2-7	CATSRARGYEQYF	TGTGCCACCAGCAGGGCCCGGGGTTACGAGCAGTACTTC
TRBV9	NA	NA	TRBJ2-3	CASSVVASPTDTQYF	TGTGCCAGCAGCGTAGTGGCCAGCCCCACAGATACGCAGTATTTT
TRBV7-9	NA	NA	TRBJ2-7	CASAGPGSLEQYF	TGTGCCAGCGCCGGGCCGGGGTCCCTCGAGCAGTACTTC
TRBV5-1	NA	TRBD1	TRBJ2-7	CASRKVLAGTGQSYEQYF	TGCGCCAGCAGAAAGGTCTTAGCCGGGACAGGGCAAAGCTACGAGCAGTACTTC
TRBV5-6	NA	TRBD1	TRBJ2-7	CASSFLTGDYEQYF	TGTGCCAGCAGCTTCTTAACAGGGGACTACGAGCAGTACTTC
TRBV27	NA	NA	TRBJ2-7	CASSYLREPYEQYF	TGTGCCAGCAGTTATCTCCGGGAGCCCTACGAGCAGTACTTC
TRBV4-1	few	NA	TRBJ1-5	CASSQEVAQPQHF	TGCGCCAGCAGCCAAGAGGTTGCCCAGCCCCAGCATTTT
TRBV19	NA	NA	TRBJ2-7	CASARAGRIEQYF	TGTGCCAGCGCCCGTGCAGGGAGGATCGAGCAGTACTTC
TRBV9	NA	NA	TRBJ2-7	CASSVNEGPYEQYF	TGTGCCAGCAGCGTAAACGAGGGTCCCTACGAGCAGTACTTC
TRBV29-1	NA	NA	TRBJ2-7	CSVAQGSSYEQYF	TGCAGCGTTGCTCAGGGATCCTCCTACGAGCAGTACTTC
TRBV27	NA	TRBD1	TRBJ2-1	CASSHGTGGRNEQFF	TGTGCCAGCAGCCACGGGACAGGGGGCCGTAATGAGCAGTTCTTC
TRBV28	NA	TRBD1	TRBJ1-3	CASSYLVGGGQITNTIYF	TGTGCCAGCAGTTATTTAGTCGGGGGGGGACAGATTACAAACACCATATATTTT
TRBV6-1	few	NA	TRBJ1-5	CASDGSHSNQPQHF	TGTGCCAGCGATGGCAGCCATAGCAATCAGCCCCAGCATTTT
TRBV25-1	few	NA	TRBJ1-1	CASSEGRNTEAFF	TGTGCCAGCAGTGAGGGTAGAAACACTGAAGCTTTCTTT
TRBV7-9	NA	TRBD1	TRBJ2-7	CASSPPSTGGLEQYF	TGTGCCAGCAGCCCCCCCTCGACAGGGGGCCTCGAGCAGTACTTC
TRBV18	NA	TRBD2	TRBJ2-7	CASSPGRLAGNEQYF	TGTGCCAGCTCACCGGGTCGGCTAGCGGGAAACGAGCAGTACTTC
TRBV5-1	NA	TRBD2	TRBJ2-1	CASSAWVGGSNEQFF	TGCGCCAGCAGCGCCTGGGTTGGCGGGAGCAATGAGCAGTTCTTC
TRBV9	NA	TRBD2	TRBJ2-1	CASSVESGLAGGGPYNEQFF	TGTGCCAGCAGCGTAGAGAGTGGACTAGCGGGAGGGGGGCCCTACAATGAGCAGTTCTTC
TRBV28	NA	NA	TRBJ2-1	CASSLWGEGFDEQFF	TGTGCCAGCAGTTTATGGGGGGAAGGGTTTGATGAGCAGTTCTTC
TRBV5-4	NA	NA	TRBJ2-7	CASSLSTGSEQYF	TGTGCCAGCAGCTTAAGTACGGGGTCCGAGCAGTACTTC
TRBV14	NA	TRBD2	TRBJ2-2	CASSQDLAGRELFF	TGTGCCAGCAGCCAAGATCTAGCGGGCCGTGAGCTGTTTTTT
TRBV25-1	NA	NA	TRBJ2-5	CASRAGDTSWETQYF	TGTGCCAGCAGAGCCGGGGATACCAGTTGGGAGACCCAGTACTTC
TRBV5-1	NA	NA	TRBJ1-2	CASSLSGANYGYTF	TGCGCCAGCAGCTTGTCAGGAGCTAACTATGGCTACACCTTC
TRBV7-9	NA	TRBD2	TRBJ2-3	CASSPRQGGRGTDTQYF	TGTGCCAGCAGCCCCAGGCAGGGCGGGAGGGGCACAGATACGCAGTATTTT
TRBV7-2	NA	NA	TRBJ2-6	CASSLDSRSAGANVLTF	TGTGCCAGCAGCTTAGATTCGAGGTCTGCTGGGGCCAACGTCCTGACTTTC
TRBV27	NA	NA	TRBJ2-1	CASSTDKGNEQFF	TGTGCCAGCAGTACCGATAAAGGGAATGAGCAGTTCTTC
TRBV6-6	NA	NA	TRBJ2-2	CASSYDLEAGELFF	TGTGCCAGCAGTTACGATTTAGAGGCCGGGGAGCTGTTTTTT
TRBV28	NA	TRBD2	TRBJ2-5	CASSPSGRGETQYF	TGTGCCAGCAGTCCTAGCGGGAGAGGGGAGACCCAGTACTTC
TRBV27	NA	NA	TRBJ1-4	CASSLMGASNEKLFF	TGTGCCAGCAGCCTGATGGGGGCATCTAATGAAAAACTGTTTTTT
TRBV27	once	NA	TRBJ1-2	CASSELGHGYTF	TGTGCCAGCAGTGAACTAGGGCATGGCTACACCTTC
TRBV2	NA	TRBD1	TRBJ1-2	CASSEGQATWDGYTF	TGTGCCAGCAGTGAGGGACAGGCTACCTGGGATGGCTACACCTTC
TRBV2	once	NA	TRBJ1-2	CASKVAGEYGYTF	TGTGCCAGCAAGGTCGCGGGAGAGTATGGCTACACCTTC
TRBV19	NA	NA	TRBJ1-1	CASSIKGGGTEAFF	TGTGCCAGTAGTATCAAGGGAGGGGGGACTGAAGCTTTCTTT
TRBV7-8	NA	TRBD2	TRBJ2-1	CASSLGASGRPNNEQFF	TGTGCCAGCAGCTTAGGGGCTAGCGGGAGGCCTAACAATGAGCAGTTCTTC
TRBV11-2	NA	NA	TRBJ2-2	CASSPWGGPGRLTGELFF	TGTGCCAGCAGCCCGTGGGGAGGACCGGGACGGTTGACCGGGGAGCTGTTTTTT
TRBV7-9	NA	NA	TRBJ2-1	CASSFLRSEQFF	TGTGCCAGCAGCTTCTTGCGATCTGAGCAGTTCTTC
TRBV9	NA	NA	TRBJ2-7	CASSAGTSSYEQYF	TGTGCCAGCAGCGCCGGGACAAGCTCCTACGAGCAGTACTTC
TRBV4-1	NA	NA	TRBJ2-7	CASSQDPASAPYEQYF	TGCGCCAGCAGCCAAGATCCGGCTAGCGCCCCCTACGAGCAGTACTTC
TRBV27	NA	NA	TRBJ1-1	CASSLSRRVNTEAFF	TGTGCCAGCAGTTTATCTCGCCGGGTAAACACTGAAGCTTTCTTT
TRBV27	NA	NA	TRBJ2-4	CASSLSAGAVDIQYF	TGTGCCAGCAGTTTATCGGCGGGGGCGGTTGACATTCAGTACTTC
TRBV19	few	NA	TRBJ2-2	CASGLSPPGGELFF	TGTGCCTCAGGGCTTAGCCCCCCCGGCGGGGAGCTGTTTTTT
TRBV27	NA	NA	TRBJ1-1	CASSPSAGSTEAFF	TGTGCCAGCAGTCCATCTGCAGGGTCCACTGAAGCTTTCTTT
TRBV6-6	once	TRBD2	TRBJ2-7	CASTLTGGDPPYEQYF	TGTGCCAGCACTCTAACCGGGGGGGATCCCCCCTACGAGCAGTACTTC
TRBV9	NA	NA	TRBJ2-5	CASSDPRQKETQYF	TGTGCCAGCAGCGACCCCCGACAGAAAGAGACCCAGTACTTC
TRBV11-3	NA	TRBD1	TRBJ1-1	CASSLGTGTEAFF	TGTGCCAGCAGTCTCGGGACAGGCACTGAAGCTTTCTTT
TRBV12-5	NA	TRBD1	TRBJ2-1	CASGPGTAYNEQFF	TGTGCTAGTGGTCCCGGGACAGCCTACAATGAGCAGTTCTTC
TRBV14	NA	NA	TRBJ2-7	CASSQAPTISEQYF	TGTGCCAGCAGCCAAGCCCCCACGATAAGCGAGCAGTACTTC
TRBV19	NA	NA	TRBJ2-7	CASRAGYEQYF	TGTGCCAGTAGAGCGGGCTACGAGCAGTACTTC